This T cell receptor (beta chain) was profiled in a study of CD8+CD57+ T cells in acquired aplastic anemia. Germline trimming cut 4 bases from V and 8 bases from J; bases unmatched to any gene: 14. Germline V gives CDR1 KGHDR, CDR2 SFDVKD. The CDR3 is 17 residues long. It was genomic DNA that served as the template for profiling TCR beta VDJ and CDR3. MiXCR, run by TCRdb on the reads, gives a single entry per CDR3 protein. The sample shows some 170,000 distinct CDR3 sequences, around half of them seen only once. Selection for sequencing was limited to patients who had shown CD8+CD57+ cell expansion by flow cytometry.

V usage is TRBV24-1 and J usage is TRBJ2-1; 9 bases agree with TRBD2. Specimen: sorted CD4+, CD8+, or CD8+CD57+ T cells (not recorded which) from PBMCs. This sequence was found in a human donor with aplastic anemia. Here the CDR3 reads CATSDRESGRIRDEQFF. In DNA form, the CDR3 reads TGTGCCACCAGTGACCGAGAGAGCGGGAGGATTAGGGATGAGCAGTTCTTC.